This note documents a single T cell receptor (beta chain) sequence. The sample is drawn from a study of technical replicates of blood from a few donors. Assay: immunoSEQ multiplex PCR; the TCRdb copy retains only in-frame clones and omits some. The sample has about 70,000 clones; over 85% are singletons. CDR1 is MGHRA, CDR2 YSYEKL, per germline. This CDR3 spans 14 amino acids. V was pared by 4 bases and J by 7 bases, with 14 bases between. Material for sequencing was T cells isolated from PBMCs. This chain uses TRBV4-1 with TRBJ2-1; tentative D call: TRBD2 (6 bases). The receptor comes from a human donor in good health. The CDR3: CASSRYGSRNEQFF. The CDR3, as DNA: TGCGCCAGCAGCCGCTACGGGAGTAGGAATGAGCAGTTCTTC.